A selection of T cell receptor beta chains follows, all from one sample in a study of shared clonotypes between healthy human individuals. Sequenced by immunoSEQ multiplex PCR; TCRdb stores in-frame clones only, minus some. The profile shows about 2,200,000 clones, roughly 91% of them singletons. The specimen sequenced was naive CD8+ T cells from PBMCs. The source of these receptors is a man aged 18 to 30 in good health. Some clones in this sample may be carry-over from other donors' samples. Each CDR3 is given with its conserved first and last residue. A D gene is named only where the DNA matches it firmly. Size values are once, few and many counts, or a class for expanded clones, and some rows have none.

j_gene,abundance,v_gene,len,d_gene,CDR3aa,CDR3nt
TRBJ2-2,-,TRBV28,14,-,CASRELGDAGELFF,TGTGCCAGCAGGGAATTGGGGGACGCCGGGGAGCTGTTTTTT
TRBJ2-1,-,TRBV7-9,13,-,CASRREGYNEQFF,TGTGCCAGCCGCCGAGAGGGTTACAATGAGCAGTTCTTC
TRBJ2-7,-,TRBV27,14,TRBD1,CASSIRDSRYEQYF,TGTGCCAGCAGTATCCGGGACAGCCGCTACGAGCAGTACTTC
TRBJ2-7,-,TRBV27,15,TRBD1,CASSFLDRSYYEQYF,TGTGCCAGCAGTTTCCTGGACAGGAGTTACTACGAGCAGTACTTC
TRBJ1-1,-,TRBV11-1,14,TRBD1,CASSLTGGNDEAFF,TGTGCCAGCAGTCTCACAGGGGGCAATGATGAAGCTTTCTTT
TRBJ1-2,-,TRBV7-9,18,-,CASSSDYRLHEAGYGYTF,TGTGCCAGCAGCTCAGACTACCGCTTACATGAAGCTGGCTATGGCTACACCTTC
TRBJ1-3,once,TRBV13,18,TRBD1,CASRSGTGFLSSGNTIYF,TGTGCCAGCAGATCCGGGACAGGGTTCCTTAGCTCTGGAAACACCATATATTTT
TRBJ2-7,-,TRBV29-1,11,-,CSARASYEQYF,TGCAGCGCCAGGGCCTCCTACGAGCAGTACTTC
TRBJ2-1,-,TRBV28,15,-,CASSLKGGYYNEQFF,TGTGCCAGCAGTTTGAAGGGGGGCTACTACAATGAGCAGTTCTTC
TRBJ2-2,-,TRBV9,17,TRBD1,CASSDRAGQGFTGELFF,TGTGCCAGCAGCGATAGAGCGGGACAGGGGTTCACCGGGGAGCTGTTTTTT
TRBJ2-7,-,TRBV27,17,TRBD1,CASSSNFLDRGPYEQYF,TGTGCCAGCAGTTCCAACTTCCTAGACAGGGGGCCTTACGAGCAGTACTTC
TRBJ2-7,once,TRBV27,15,-,CASSLSASPLYEQYF,TGTGCCAGCAGTTTATCCGCGAGTCCCCTGTACGAGCAGTACTTC
TRBJ1-2,-,TRBV19,12,-,CASNDWRSGYTF,TGTGCCAGTAACGATTGGAGATCTGGCTACACCTTC
TRBJ1-1,once,TRBV27,19,-,CASSLSGPIPSFMNTEAFF,TGTGCCAGCAGTTTATCAGGCCCGATCCCCTCCTTCATGAACACTGAAGCTTTCTTT
TRBJ1-1,few,TRBV19,13,-,CASSIGQNTEAFF,TGTGCCAGTAGTATAGGCCAGAACACTGAAGCTTTCTTT
TRBJ2-7,few,TRBV14,13,-,CASSQGGSYEQYF,TGTGCCAGCAGCCAAGGGGGCTCCTACGAGCAGTACTTC
TRBJ2-3,-,TRBV4-3,15,-,CASSQGTASTDTQYF,TGCGCCAGCAGCCAAGGGACAGCTAGCACAGATACGCAGTATTTT
TRBJ2-5,-,TRBV5-1,14,-,CASSLIGNQETQYF,TGCGCCAGCAGCTTGATCGGGAACCAAGAGACCCAGTACTTC
TRBJ2-3,-,TRBV28,18,TRBD1,CASSLLGQKHGVTDTQYF,TGTGCCAGCAGCCTACTGGGACAGAAACATGGAGTCACAGATACGCAGTATTTT
TRBJ2-7,-,TRBV27,16,TRBD1,CASTFYYGTGAHEQYF,TGTGCCAGCACCTTCTACTACGGGACAGGGGCCCACGAGCAGTACTTC
TRBJ2-1,-,TRBV6-5,11,-,CASSLGYEQFF,TGTGCCAGCAGTTTAGGTTATGAGCAGTTCTTC
TRBJ2-7,-,TRBV9,15,TRBD2,CASSVSGGSSYEQYF,TGTGCCAGCAGCGTCTCGGGCGGGAGCTCCTACGAGCAGTACTTC
TRBJ2-3,-,TRBV19,14,-,CASSSLKTSDTQYF,TGTGCCAGTAGTTCACTGAAGACTAGTGATACGCAGTATTTT
TRBJ2-1,-,TRBV7-9,18,TRBD1,CASSLGIGEGAPYNEQFF,TGTGCCAGCAGCTTGGGAATAGGCGAGGGGGCCCCTTACAATGAGCAGTTCTTC
TRBJ2-7,-,TRBV7-8,16,TRBD2,CASSLSRLAQFYEQYF,TGTGCCAGCAGCTTAAGCCGACTAGCGCAATTCTACGAGCAGTACTTC
TRBJ2-7,-,TRBV6-1,12,-,CASGQTPYEQYF,TGTGCCAGCGGACAGACTCCCTACGAGCAGTACTTC
TRBJ1-4,once,TRBV7-8,17,-,CASSLGLGAATNEKLFF,TGTGCCAGCAGCTTAGGCCTCGGGGCAGCAACTAATGAAAAACTGTTTTTT
TRBJ1-4,-,TRBV27,14,-,CASSFRSTNEKLFF,TGTGCCAGCAGTTTCCGAAGTACTAATGAAAAACTGTTTTTT
TRBJ2-2,-,TRBV9,16,-,CASSPGYRGAAGELFF,TGTGCCAGCAGCCCCGGTTACAGAGGGGCGGCCGGGGAGCTGTTTTTT
TRBJ2-5,-,TRBV9,14,TRBD1,CASSSGGLGETQYF,TGTGCCAGCAGTTCAGGGGGCTTAGGAGAGACCCAGTACTTC
TRBJ1-2,-,TRBV7-9,15,-,CASSLGSGTNYGYTF,TGTGCCAGCAGCTTAGGATCAGGCACTAACTATGGCTACACCTTC
TRBJ1-1,-,TRBV11-2,13,-,CASSLESGPEAFF,TGTGCCAGCAGCTTAGAGTCCGGGCCTGAAGCTTTCTTT
TRBJ1-2,-,TRBV12-5,13,-,CASGLGANYGYTF,TGTGCTAGTGGTTTGGGGGCTAACTATGGCTACACCTTC
TRBJ2-7,-,TRBV7-9,14,TRBD1,CASSQDRGLHEQYF,TGTGCCAGCAGCCAAGACAGGGGGCTCCACGAGCAGTACTTC
TRBJ2-7,-,TRBV7-9,12,-,CAIRGLNSEQYF,TGTGCCATTAGGGGCCTAAATTCCGAGCAGTACTTC
TRBJ2-1,-,TRBV4-1,16,TRBD2,CASSQGSSGRGNEQFF,TGCGCCAGCAGCCAAGGCTCCAGCGGGAGGGGCAATGAGCAGTTCTTC
TRBJ2-1,-,TRBV7-3,13,-,CASSLTSWAEQFF,TGTGCCAGCAGCTTAACTAGTTGGGCTGAGCAGTTCTTC
TRBJ2-7,-,TRBV4-1,15,-,CASSQEKGLAYEQYF,TGCGCCAGCAGCCAAGAGAAAGGGTTAGCCTACGAGCAGTACTTC
TRBJ2-1,-,TRBV27,12,-,CASGITYNEQFF,TGTGCCAGCGGGATAACCTACAATGAGCAGTTCTTC
TRBJ2-7,-,TRBV6-5,13,-,CASSSGRAYEQYF,TGTGCCAGCAGCTCCGGACGAGCCTACGAGCAGTACTTC
TRBJ1-1,-,TRBV27,13,-,CASSLGADTEAFF,TGTGCCAGCAGTTTAGGCGCGGACACTGAAGCTTTCTTT
TRBJ2-7,-,TRBV28,12,-,CASSYREDEQYF,TGTGCCAGCAGTTACAGGGAAGACGAGCAGTACTTC
TRBJ2-1,-,TRBV7-9,19,TRBD2,CASSLGPGTSVSSYNEQFF,TGTGCCAGCAGCTTAGGTCCCGGGACTAGCGTGAGCTCCTACAATGAGCAGTTCTTC
TRBJ1-1,once,TRBV28,17,-,CASSIHPGPGPNTEAFF,TGTGCCAGCAGTATCCATCCGGGGCCGGGCCCGAACACTGAAGCTTTCTTT